The 5 T cell receptor beta chains in this list originate from one sample, sequenced in a study of cytomegalovirus exposure and HLA in healthy donors. Clones were read by immunoSEQ multiplex PCR, and TCRdb kept only the in-frame ones, dropping some. The sample records about 250,000 clones, roughly 87% being singletons. Sequencing used PBMCs. The receptors come from a man aged 18-30 years in good health and CMV-seropositive.

The chain couples TRBV5-4 to TRBJ2-7, with unresolved D. This CDR3 comprises 12 residues. V shed 3 bases and J shed 3 bases, with 7 bases lying between them. From germline, CDR1 is SGHNT and CDR2 YYREEE (reference sequence). The CDR3 spells CASSSIGYEQYF. As DNA, the CDR3 is TGTGCCAGCAGCTCAATCGGCTACGAGCAGTACTTC.

The chain combines TRBV7-9 with TRBJ2-1; possibly TRBD2 for D (6 bases). The CDR3 loop spans 13 amino acids. CDR1 and CDR2 (germline): SEHNR, FQNEAQ (reference sequence). Trimming cost V 5 bases and J 6 bases, with 11 bases left between them. The chain's CDR3 is CASSLGTGNEQFF. Written as DNA, the CDR3 is TGTGCCAGCAGCCTCGGGACTGGCAATGAGCAGTTCTTC.

The chain couples TRBV9 to TRBJ2-1; D unclear. The length of the CDR3 is 13 residues. CDR1 and CDR2 (germline): SGDLS, YYNGEE. Trimming cost V 2 bases and J 6 bases, with 9 bases left between them. Here the CDR3 DNA reads TGTGCCAGCAGCGTTCGCGTCTCCAATGAGCAGTTCTTC. It is translated as CASSVRVSNEQFF. Full variable domain (rest looked up from reference TRBV9 and TRBJ2-1): DSGVTQTPKHLITATGQRVTLRCSPRSGDLSVYWYQQSLDQGLQFLIQYYNGEERAKGNILERFSAQQFPDLHSELNLSSLELGDSALYFCASSVRVSNEQFFGPGTRLTVL.

This chain links TRBV30 with TRBJ1-4; D remains ambiguous. Looked up from germline, CDR1 is GTSNPN and CDR2 is SVGIG (reference sequence). The V end lost 1 base, the J end lost 5 bases, and 8 bases lay between the germline ends. The CDR3 is 13 amino acids. CDR3 DNA sequence: TGTGCCTGGAGTGAGCAGACCAATGAAAAACTGTTTTTT. It is translated as CAWSEQTNEKLFF.

The chain uses TRBV18 and TRBJ2-2; 10 bases agree with TRBD2. CDR1 is KGHSH, CDR2 LQKENI, per germline. CDR3 size: 18 residues. V shed 4 bases, J shed 4 bases, and the junction held 12 bases outside the gene matches. CDR3 coding DNA: TGTGCCAGCTCACATGCCCTAGCGGGGGCCCGGGCCACCGGGGAGCTGTTTTTT. Translation gives CASSHALAGARATGELFF.